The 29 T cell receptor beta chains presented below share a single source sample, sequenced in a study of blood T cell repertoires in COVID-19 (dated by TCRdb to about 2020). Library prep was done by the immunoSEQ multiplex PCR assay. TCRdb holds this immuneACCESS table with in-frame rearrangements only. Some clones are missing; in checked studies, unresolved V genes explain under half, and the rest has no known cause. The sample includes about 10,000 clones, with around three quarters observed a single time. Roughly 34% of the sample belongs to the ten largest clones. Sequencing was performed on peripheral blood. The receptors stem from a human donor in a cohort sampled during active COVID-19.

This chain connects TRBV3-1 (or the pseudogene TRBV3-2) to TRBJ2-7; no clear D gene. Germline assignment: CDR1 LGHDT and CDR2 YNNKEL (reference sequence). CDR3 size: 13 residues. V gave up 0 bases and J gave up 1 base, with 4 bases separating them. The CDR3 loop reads CASSQDISYEQYF. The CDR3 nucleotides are TGTGCCAGCAGCCAAGATATATCCTACGAGCAGTACTTC.

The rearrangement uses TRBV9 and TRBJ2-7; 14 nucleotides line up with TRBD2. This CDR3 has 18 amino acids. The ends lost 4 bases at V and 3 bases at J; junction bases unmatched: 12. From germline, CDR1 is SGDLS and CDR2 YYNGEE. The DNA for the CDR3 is TGTGCCAGCAGCCCTCGTACCGGGACTAGCGGGGGCCACTACGAGCAGTACTTC. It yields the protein CASSPRTGTSGGHYEQYF.

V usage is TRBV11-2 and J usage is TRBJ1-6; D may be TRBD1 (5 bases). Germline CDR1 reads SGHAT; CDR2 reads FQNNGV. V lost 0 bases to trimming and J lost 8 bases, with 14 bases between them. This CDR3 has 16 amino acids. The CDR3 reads CASSLEKGRADSPLHF. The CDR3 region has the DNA TGTGCCAGCAGCTTAGAAAAGGGCAGGGCTGATTCACCCCTCCACTTT. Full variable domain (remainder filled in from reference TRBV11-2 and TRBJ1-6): EAGVAQSPRYKIIEKRQSVAFWCNPISGHATLYWYQQILGQGPKLLIQFQNNGVVDDSQLPKDRFSAERLKGVDSTLKIQPAKLEDSAVYLCASSLEKGRADSPLHFGNGTRLTVT.

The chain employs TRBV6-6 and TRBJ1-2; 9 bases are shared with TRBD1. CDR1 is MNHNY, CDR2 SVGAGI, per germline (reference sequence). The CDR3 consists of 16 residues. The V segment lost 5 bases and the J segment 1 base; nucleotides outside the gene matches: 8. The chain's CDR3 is CASSKLGTGNNYGYTF. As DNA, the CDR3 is TGTGCCAGCAGTAAACTGGGGACAGGGAATAACTATGGCTACACCTTC.

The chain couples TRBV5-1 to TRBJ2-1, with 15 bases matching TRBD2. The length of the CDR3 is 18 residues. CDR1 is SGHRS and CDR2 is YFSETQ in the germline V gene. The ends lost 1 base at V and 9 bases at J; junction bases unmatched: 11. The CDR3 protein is CASSLIGLAGGLRTEQFF. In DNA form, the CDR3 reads TGCGCCAGCAGCTTGATTGGACTAGCGGGGGGGCTTAGAACTGAGCAGTTCTTC.

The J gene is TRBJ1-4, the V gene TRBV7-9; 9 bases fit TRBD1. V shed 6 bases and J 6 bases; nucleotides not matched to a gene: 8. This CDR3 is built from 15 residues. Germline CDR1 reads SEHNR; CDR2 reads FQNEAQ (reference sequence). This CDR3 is CASRRDREMDEKLFF. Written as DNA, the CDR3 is TGTGCCAGCAGAAGGGACAGGGAAATGGATGAAAAACTGTTTTTT.

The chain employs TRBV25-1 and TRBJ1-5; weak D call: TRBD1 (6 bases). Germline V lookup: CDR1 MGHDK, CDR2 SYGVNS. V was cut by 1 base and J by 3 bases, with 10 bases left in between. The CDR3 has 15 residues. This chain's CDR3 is CASSESRGFNQPQHF. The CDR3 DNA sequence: TGTGCCAGCAGTGAATCAAGGGGGTTCAATCAGCCCCAGCATTTT. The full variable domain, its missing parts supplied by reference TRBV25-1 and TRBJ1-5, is EADIYQTPRYLVIGTGKKITLECSQTMGHDKMYWYQQDPGMELHLIHYSYGVNSTEKGDLSSESTVSRIRTEHFPLTLESARPSHTSQYLCASSESRGFNQPQHFGDGTRLSIL.

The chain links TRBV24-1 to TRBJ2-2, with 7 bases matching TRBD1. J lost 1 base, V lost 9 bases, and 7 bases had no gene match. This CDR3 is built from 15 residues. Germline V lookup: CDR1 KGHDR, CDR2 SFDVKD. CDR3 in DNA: TGTGCCACCTCCGGAAGGACAGGGAACACCGGGGAGCTGTTTTTT. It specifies CATSGRTGNTGELFF.

The CDR3 protein is CARNNLTGTGGYEQYF. CDR3 sequence (DNA): TGTGCCAGAAATAATCTGACCGGGACAGGGGGTTACGAGCAGTACTTC. V gene TRBV19 combines with J gene TRBJ2-7, with 11 bases matching TRBD1. Germline V lookup: CDR1 LNHDA, CDR2 SQIVND (reference sequence). The CDR3 loop spans 16 amino acids. Trimming removed 9 bases from V and 4 bases from J; junction bases left unmatched: 14.

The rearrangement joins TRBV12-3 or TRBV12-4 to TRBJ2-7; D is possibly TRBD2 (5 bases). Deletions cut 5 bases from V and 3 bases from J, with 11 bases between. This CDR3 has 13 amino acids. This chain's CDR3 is CASSRSRGYEQYF. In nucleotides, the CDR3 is TGTGCCAGCAGTAGATCCCGGGGCTACGAGCAGTACTTC.

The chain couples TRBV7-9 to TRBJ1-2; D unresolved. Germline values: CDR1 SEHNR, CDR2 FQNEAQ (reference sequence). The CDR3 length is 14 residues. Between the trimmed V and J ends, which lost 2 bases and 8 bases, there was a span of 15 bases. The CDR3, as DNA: TGTGCCAGCAGCTTAAGCAGTCCGGGAGGCGGCTACACCTTC. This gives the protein CASSLSSPGGGYTF.

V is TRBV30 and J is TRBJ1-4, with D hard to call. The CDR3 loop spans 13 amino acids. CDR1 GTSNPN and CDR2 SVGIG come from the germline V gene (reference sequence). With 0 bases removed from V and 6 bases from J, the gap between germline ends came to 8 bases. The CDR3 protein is CAWSVLQDEKLFF. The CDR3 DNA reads TGTGCCTGGAGTGTACTCCAGGATGAAAAACTGTTTTTT.

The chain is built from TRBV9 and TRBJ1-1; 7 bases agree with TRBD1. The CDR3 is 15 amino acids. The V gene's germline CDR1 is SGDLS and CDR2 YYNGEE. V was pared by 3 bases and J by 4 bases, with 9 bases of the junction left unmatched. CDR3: CASSARQGSFTEAFF. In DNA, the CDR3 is TGTGCCAGCAGCGCCCGACAGGGATCCTTCACTGAAGCTTTCTTT.

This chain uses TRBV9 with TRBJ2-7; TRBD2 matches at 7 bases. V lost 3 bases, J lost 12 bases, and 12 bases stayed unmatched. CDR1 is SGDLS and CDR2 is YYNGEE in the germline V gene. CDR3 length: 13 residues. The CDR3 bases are TGTGCCAGCAGCGCCCCGGAGGGAGGGCCTAGGTACTTC. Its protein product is CASSAPEGGPRYF. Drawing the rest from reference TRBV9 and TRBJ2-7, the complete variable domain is DSGVTQTPKHLITATGQRVTLRCSPRSGDLSVYWYQQSLDQGLQFLIQYYNGEERAKGNILERFSAQQFPDLHSELNLSSLELGDSALYFCASSAPEGGPRYFGPGTRLTVT.

The DNA for the CDR3 is TGTGCCAGCAGCGGGGGAACAGATACGCAGTATTTT. It specifies CASSGGTDTQYF. V gene TRBV28 combines with J gene TRBJ2-3, with a weak D call TRBD2 (6 bases). This CDR3 is 12 amino acids long. Trimming pared 6 bases from V and 3 bases from J, leaving 7 bases between. Germline CDR1 MDHEN, CDR2 SYDVKM.

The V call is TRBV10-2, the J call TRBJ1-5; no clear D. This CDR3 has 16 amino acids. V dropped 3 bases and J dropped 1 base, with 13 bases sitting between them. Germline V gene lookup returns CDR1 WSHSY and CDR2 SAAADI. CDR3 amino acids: CASSDRVYGSNQPQHF. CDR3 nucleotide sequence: TGCGCCAGCAGTGATAGAGTCTACGGGAGCAATCAGCCCCAGCATTTT.

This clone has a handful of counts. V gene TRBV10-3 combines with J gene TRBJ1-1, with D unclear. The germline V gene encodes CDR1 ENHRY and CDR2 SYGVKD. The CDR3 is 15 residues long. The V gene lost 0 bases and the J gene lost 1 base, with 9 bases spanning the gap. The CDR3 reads CAISESTSPNTEAFF. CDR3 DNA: TGTGCCATCAGTGAGTCGACATCGCCGAACACTGAAGCTTTCTTT.

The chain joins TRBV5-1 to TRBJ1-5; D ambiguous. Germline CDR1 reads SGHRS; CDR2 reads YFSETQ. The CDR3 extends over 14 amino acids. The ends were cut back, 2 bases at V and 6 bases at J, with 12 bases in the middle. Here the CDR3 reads CASSFGTPGQPQHF. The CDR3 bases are TGCGCCAGCAGCTTTGGTACACCAGGTCAGCCCCAGCATTTT.

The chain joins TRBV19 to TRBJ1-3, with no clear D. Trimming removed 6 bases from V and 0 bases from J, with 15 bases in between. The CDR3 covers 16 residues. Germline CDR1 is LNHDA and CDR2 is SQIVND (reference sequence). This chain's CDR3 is CASRGPAELSGNTIYF. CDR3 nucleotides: TGTGCCAGTAGAGGCCCGGCGGAGCTCTCTGGAAACACCATATATTTT.

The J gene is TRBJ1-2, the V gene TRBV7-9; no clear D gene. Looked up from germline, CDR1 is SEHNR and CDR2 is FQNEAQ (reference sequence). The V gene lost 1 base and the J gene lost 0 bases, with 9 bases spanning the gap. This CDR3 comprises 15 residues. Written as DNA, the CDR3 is TGTGCCAGCAGCTTAGGCGCCCTCTCTAACTATGGCTACACCTTC. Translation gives CASSLGALSNYGYTF.

CDR3 in amino acids: CARSKGANYGYTF. The DNA of the CDR3 is TGTGCCAGATCCAAGGGGGCCAACTATGGCTACACCTTC. V and J are TRBV2 and TRBJ1-2, with 7 bases lining up with TRBD1. V lost 9 bases, J lost 2 bases, and 6 bases stayed unmatched. Germline CDR1 is SNHLY and CDR2 is FYNNEI. CDR3 length equals 13 residues.

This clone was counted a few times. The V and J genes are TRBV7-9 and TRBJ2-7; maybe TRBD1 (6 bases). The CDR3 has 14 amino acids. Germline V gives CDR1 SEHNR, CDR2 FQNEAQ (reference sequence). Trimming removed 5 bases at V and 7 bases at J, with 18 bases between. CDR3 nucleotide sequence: TGTGCCAGCAGCCCCCGGGGTAGAGGGGGAGAGCAGTACTTC. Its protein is CASSPRGRGGEQYF.

Here the CDR3 DNA reads TGCGCCAGCAGCGTAGCGTTGGCGGGGGAGCTGTTTTTT. It codes for CASSVALAGELFF. The chain uses TRBV5-1 and TRBJ2-2; possible D gene TRBD2, 5 bases. Trimming cost V 4 bases and J 8 bases, with 12 bases left between them. The CDR3 length is 13 residues. Germline loops: CDR1 SGHRS, CDR2 YFSETQ.

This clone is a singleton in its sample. CDR3 sequence reads: CASSLAWQGAEEQYF. In DNA form, the CDR3 reads TGCGCCAGCAGCTTGGCCTGGCAGGGGGCGGAGGAGCAGTACTTC. The V and J genes are TRBV5-1 and TRBJ2-7; 8 nucleotides agree with TRBD1. The CDR3 is 15 amino acids. The ends lost 0 bases at V and 7 bases at J; junction bases unmatched: 9. The germline CDR1 and CDR2 sequences are SGHRS and YFSETQ.

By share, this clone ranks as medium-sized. CDR3 loop: CASMSGGSYEQYF. In nucleotides, the CDR3 is TGCGCCAGCATGTCCGGGGGCTCCTACGAGCAGTACTTC. The V call is TRBV5-1, the J call TRBJ2-7, with a possible D match to TRBD2 (6 bases). The germline CDR1 and CDR2 sequences are SGHRS and YFSETQ. The CDR3 length is 13 residues. Trimming cost V 6 bases and J 0 bases, with 10 bases left between them.

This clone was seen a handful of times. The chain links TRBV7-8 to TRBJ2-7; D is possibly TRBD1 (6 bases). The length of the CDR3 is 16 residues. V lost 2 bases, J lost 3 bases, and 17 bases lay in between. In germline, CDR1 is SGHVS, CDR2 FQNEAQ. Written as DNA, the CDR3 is TGTGCCAGCAGCTTACTCAGGGGCAGTCGACTCTACGAGCAGTACTTC. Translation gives CASSLLRGSRLYEQYF.

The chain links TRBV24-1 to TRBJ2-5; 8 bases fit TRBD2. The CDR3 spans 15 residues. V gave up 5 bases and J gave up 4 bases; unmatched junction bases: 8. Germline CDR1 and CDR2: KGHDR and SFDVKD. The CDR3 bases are TGTGCCACCAGTGCCGGGGGGGGAGGAGGAGAGACCCAGTACTTC. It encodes CATSAGGGGGETQYF.

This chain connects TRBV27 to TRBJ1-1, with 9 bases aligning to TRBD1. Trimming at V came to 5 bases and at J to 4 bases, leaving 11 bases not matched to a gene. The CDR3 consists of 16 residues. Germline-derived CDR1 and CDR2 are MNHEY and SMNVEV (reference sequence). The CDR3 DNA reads TGTGCCAGCAGTCTCGGACAGGGGAGGCCTGGCACTGAAGCTTTCTTT. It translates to CASSLGQGRPGTEAFF.

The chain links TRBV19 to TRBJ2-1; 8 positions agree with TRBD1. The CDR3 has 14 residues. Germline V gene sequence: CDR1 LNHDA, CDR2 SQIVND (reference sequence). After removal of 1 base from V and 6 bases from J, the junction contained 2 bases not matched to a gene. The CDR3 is CASSIGDRSNEQFF. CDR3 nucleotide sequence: TGTGCCAGTAGTATAGGGGACAGGTCCAATGAGCAGTTCTTC.